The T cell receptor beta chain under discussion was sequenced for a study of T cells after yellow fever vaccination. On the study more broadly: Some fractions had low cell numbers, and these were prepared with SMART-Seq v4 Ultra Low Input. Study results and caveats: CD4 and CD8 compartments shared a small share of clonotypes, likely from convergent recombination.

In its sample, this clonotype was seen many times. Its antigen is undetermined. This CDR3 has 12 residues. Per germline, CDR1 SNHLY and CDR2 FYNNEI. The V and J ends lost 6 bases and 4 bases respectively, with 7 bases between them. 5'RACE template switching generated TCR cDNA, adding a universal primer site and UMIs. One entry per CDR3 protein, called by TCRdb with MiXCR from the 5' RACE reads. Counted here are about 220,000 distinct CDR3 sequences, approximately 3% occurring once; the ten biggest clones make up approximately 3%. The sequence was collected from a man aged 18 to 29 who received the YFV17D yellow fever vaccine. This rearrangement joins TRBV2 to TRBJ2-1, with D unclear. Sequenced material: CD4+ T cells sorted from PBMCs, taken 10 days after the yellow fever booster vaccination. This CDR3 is CASSLHYNEQFF. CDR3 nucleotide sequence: TGTGCCAGCAGCCTCCATTACAATGAGCAGTTCTTC.